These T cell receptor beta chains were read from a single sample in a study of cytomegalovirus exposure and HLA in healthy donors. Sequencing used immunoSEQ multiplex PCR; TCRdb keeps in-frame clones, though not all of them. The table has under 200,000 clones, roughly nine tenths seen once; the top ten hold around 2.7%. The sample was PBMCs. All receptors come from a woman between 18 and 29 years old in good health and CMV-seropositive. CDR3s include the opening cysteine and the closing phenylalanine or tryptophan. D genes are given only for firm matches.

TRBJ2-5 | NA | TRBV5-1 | CASSLGARETQYF | TGCGCCAGCAGCTTGGGGGCGAGAGAGACCCAGTACTTC
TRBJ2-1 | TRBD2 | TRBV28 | CASSYPPGLAGGSSYNEQFF | TGTGCCAGCAGTTACCCACCGGGACTAGCGGGAGGGAGCTCCTACAATGAGCAGTTCTTC
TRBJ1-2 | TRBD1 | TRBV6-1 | CASRLQGEVGGYTF | TGTGCCAGCAGGTTACAGGGGGAGGTTGGCGGCTACACCTTC
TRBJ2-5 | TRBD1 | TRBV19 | CATAGTVLGTQYF | TGTGCCACCGCCGGGACAGTACTCGGGACCCAGTACTTC
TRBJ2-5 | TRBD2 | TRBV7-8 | CASSLAGGAFETQYF | TGTGCCAGCAGCTTGGCGGGGGGGGCCTTCGAGACCCAGTACTTC
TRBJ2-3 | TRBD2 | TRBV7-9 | CASSLRKGSGESTDTQYF | TGTGCCAGCAGCTTACGGAAAGGTAGCGGGGAGTCCACAGATACGCAGTATTTT
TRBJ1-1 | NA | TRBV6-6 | CASSRYGEEAFF | TGTGCCAGCAGTAGATACGGGGAAGAAGCTTTCTTT
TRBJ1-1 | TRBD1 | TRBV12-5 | CASGTGTANTEAFF | TGTGCTAGTGGTACGGGGACAGCCAACACTGAAGCTTTCTTT
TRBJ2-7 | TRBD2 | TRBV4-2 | CASSREITSGTPYEQYF | TGTGCCAGCAGCCGAGAGATTACTAGCGGCACCCCCTACGAGCAGTACTTC
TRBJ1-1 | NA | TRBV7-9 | CASSFSQSAFF | TGTGCCAGCAGCTTCAGTCAGTCGGCTTTCTTT
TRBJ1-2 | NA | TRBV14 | CASSPLDSLEPYGYTF | TGTGCCAGCAGCCCCCTGGACAGCCTAGAGCCCTATGGCTACACCTTC
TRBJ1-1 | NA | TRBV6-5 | CASSYSQRLNTEAFF | TGTGCCAGCAGTTACTCCCAGCGCCTGAACACTGAAGCTTTCTTT
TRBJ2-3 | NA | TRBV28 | CASSLIRRDPDTQYF | TGTGCCAGCAGTTTAATAAGGCGGGACCCAGATACGCAGTATTTT
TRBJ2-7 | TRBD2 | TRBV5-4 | CASSLRLAGEVDEQYF | TGTGCCAGCAGCTTAAGACTAGCGGGAGAGGTCGACGAGCAGTACTTC
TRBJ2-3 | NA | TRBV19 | CASSILGAVRTDTQYF | TGTGCCAGTAGTATATTAGGAGCGGTGCGCACAGATACGCAGTATTTT
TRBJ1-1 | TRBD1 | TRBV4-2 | CASSRGDSWSGTEAFF | TGTGCCAGCAGCCGGGGGGACAGTTGGAGTGGCACTGAAGCTTTCTTT
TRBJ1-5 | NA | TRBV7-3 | CASSLGLGQPQHF | TGTGCCAGCAGCTTAGGGCTGGGTCAGCCCCAGCATTTT